One T cell receptor (beta chain) is described in this entry. The clone's antigen remains unknown. Within one base of it there is no much larger clone, and no base qualities were kept. Libraries were constructed by the immunoSEQ multiplex PCR assay. For the multiplex PCR, a mixture combining 60 forward primers for TCR Vbeta segments and 13 reverse primers for TCR Jbeta segments was used. The CDR3 region of rearranged TCR beta genes was amplified from genomic DNA by a multiplex PCR assay. The amplified TCR beta libraries were sequenced on the Illumina HiSeq System as 87-base-pair reads. Per the original workflow: A later analysis tallied roughly 80 million unique TCR beta chains across the 666 repertoires, and around 9.9 million of those chains were shared by two or more donors. Raw reads were error-corrected and collapsed into unique sequences by a nearest-neighbor algorithm in which closely related sequences were merged to remove PCR and sequencing errors. To assign V, D and J gene segments, CDR3 sequences were aligned to IMGT reference sequences. Each retained sequence needed at least a six-nucleotide match to both a V gene segment and a J gene segment. A rearrangement was called productive if the CDR3 had no stop codons and remained in frame with V and J, and every other rearrangement was called non-productive. CDR3 was defined by IMGT convention, running from the second conserved V-encoded cysteine to the conserved J-encoded phenylalanine. Sequences without an unambiguous match to a single V gene segment were excluded from the earlier analysis of about 640 of the donors. In an earlier analysis of approximately 500 of the donors, a V segment was called functional when productive rearrangements were above 56.7%, and segregating when the standard deviation between donors exceeded 5%. A statistical classification framework was built to diagnose cytomegalovirus status from the catalog of TCR beta chain sequences. In a later analysis, V and J genes were assigned by comparing TCR nucleotide sequences against IMGT/GENE-DB human TR gene sequences. Using the TCRdist pipeline, a later analysis assigned CDR3 sequences along with most-parsimonious VDJ recombination scenarios. In a later analysis, every TCR beta chain was defined by the combination of its CDR3 amino acid sequence and its V-gene family, and reads without a unique V-gene family were dropped. As a way to deal with suspected cross-contamination and a sequencing artifact, a later analysis dropped over 550 nucleotide sequences that were highly shared and had low generation probability. A later analysis calculated a clonal expansion index for each public chain from normalized within-repertoire ranks of inferred template counts. In a later analysis, generation probabilities were computed using a VDJ recombination model fitted to out-of-frame rearrangements, and the results were checked against IGoR. In a later analysis, TCR-TCR, TCR-HLA and TCR-CMV co-occurrence was scored with hypergeometric tests, and a repertoire-size bias correction was applied to TCR pairs. A later analysis estimated false discovery rates by permuting HLA or CMV assignments 20 times. In a later analysis, co-occurring TCRs were grouped using DBSCAN, with TCRdist sequence similarity added in when clustering inside HLA-allele-positive subsets. For co-occurrence clustering, repertoires with fewer than 30,000 or more than 120,000 public chains were excluded, along with four to six repertoires with anomalous nucleotide sharing. This is the immuneACCESS table as TCRdb keeps it, with only in-frame sequences that have V and J called. A part of the clones is gone; compared with another copy, unresolved V genes explain less than half, and the rest is unexplained. That table furnishes V, J and clone size, whereas the DNA furnished D and trimming. The sample has 100,000 to 150,000 clones on record, around 73% of them singletons. The ten largest clones add up to approximately 1.5% of the sample.

The sample originates from a study of cytomegalovirus exposure and HLA in healthy donors (dated by TCRdb to 2016 to 2017). About the investigation overall: An earlier analysis of some 550 of the donors reported 276 Gb of sequence data and roughly 110 million unique TCR beta sequences from 190 million or so T cells. Besides the first cohort of around 700 subjects, a separate validation cohort made up of about 120 different subjects was used. The aim of the study was to test whether cataloging public T cell receptors could identify signatures of past pathogen exposure. Approximately 310 gigabases of sequencing data and about 92 million unique TCR sequences made up an early release that covered approximately 650 HLA-typed donors. High-throughput TCR immunosequencing, statistical association of individual TCRs with disease status, and machine learning were combined to predict cytomegalovirus infection status. The later analysis used no new phenotypic data to find candidate immune exposures, relying instead on TCR beta sequences and their occurrence across donors. Class I and class II HLA loci were covered by the typing at four-digit resolution. The study used immunosequencing to profile the T cell repertoires of 600 to 850 subjects and linked those repertoires to cytomegalovirus serostatus. In an earlier analysis of 500 to 650 of the donors, high-throughput TCR beta sequencing was used to judge whether each TCR beta V gene segment behaved as functional or pseudogenic. Donor age, sex, ethnicity and CMV serostatus were compiled together with the repertoire data. Every discovery cohort repertoire had been produced on one sequencing platform. Because of strong linkage in the cohort, five DR-DQ haplotypes were treated as single units for association and clustering. A later analysis re-analyzed previously published TCR beta repertoires from about 600 donors and added high-resolution HLA genotyping to study TCR occurrence patterns. Of the approximately 400 genotyped donors, 65% to 90% fell in the genetic ancestry cluster associated with self-reported Caucasian donors. Among 300 to 450 genotyped donors of the cohort, an average of 235,054 unique TCR beta nucleotide sequences were sequenced per donor, roughly 18% of them non-productive. The number of typed donors differed by locus: about 620-640 for A, B, C, DRB1 and DQB1; approximately 520 for DQA1; 606 for DPA1; and around 490 for DPB1. In a later genetic analysis, genome-wide SNP genotypes for about three fifths of the roughly 670 donors were used, and that subset was treated as a discovery cohort.

Study-level results and caveats: According to a later analysis, parvovirus B19, influenza, CMV and Epstein-Barr virus appeared linked to several top co-occurrence clusters. The authors suggested that the approach could potentially be extended to other disease states and immunological phenotypes. Linkage disequilibrium might explain the correlated functional status among segregating V segments, but an unknown experimental factor could not be ruled out. In vitro tests confirmed that a few of the cytomegalovirus-associated TCR beta chains recognize cytomegalovirus antigens. Some IMGT-functional V segments, including TRBV6-2 and TRBV6-3, could not be distinguished by the 87-base-pair reads and were therefore excluded. In a later genetic analysis, fewer N-insertions in productive TCRs were reported among donors in an Asian-associated ancestry cluster than the roughly 640-donor mean. Only TCR beta chains were sequenced in this cohort, and the absence of alpha or paired-chain data limited detectable features. A further reported finding was that TCR beta sequences accurately predicted the HLA-A and HLA-B alleles for most subjects in the first cohort. The study gave a list of roughly 150 TCR beta chains associated with cytomegalovirus. In an earlier analysis of around 600 of the donors, most TCR beta V segments were observed in productive rearrangements about 87% or about 30% of the time, broadly matching IMGT annotations. The sequencing pipeline was judged likely to have produced a cluster of highly shared sequence variants as a technical artifact. Cytomegalovirus status was reported to be diagnosed by the classifier with high specificity and sensitivity in both the original and validation cohorts. Sequencing depth was assumed to be roughly uniform across donors in the presence/absence analyses, though that assumption may not hold. A later analysis found that TCR association rates varied across HLA loci, with DRB1 alleles showing the most associated TCRs and HLA-C alleles the fewest. In a later analysis, HLA-associated TCR beta chains were found to be more clonally expanded and to have lower generation probabilities than equally common non-associated chains. Because HLA typing was unavailable for some donors at each locus, only the typed subset was used in association tests. Strong co-occurrence of HLA alleles, especially DR and DQ, made assigning TCR associations to individual alleles difficult. A later analysis associated around 16,000 TCR beta sequences with specific HLA alleles at a false discovery rate of 0.05. V-gene and J-gene trimming of TCR beta chains was associated with a missense DCLRE1C variant in a later genetic analysis, and the association was replicated in an independent cohort. Across donors, most TCR sequences were observed very rarely, whereas some public TCRs were present in many individuals. The earlier analysis of around 600 of the donors excluded 15 to 20 rarely observed V segments, including chromosome 9 orphons, because counts were too low. CMV serostatus was the only immune exposure information available for the cohort. According to a later analysis, most CMV-associated TCR beta chains appeared to be HLA-restricted, and the HLA associations seemed to be driven largely by CMV exposure.

The cohort comprised some 700 healthy bone marrow donors. At the time of sampling, all cohort members were nominally healthy, though unrecorded immune exposures were likely present. The donor was CMV seronegative and was included in the group of over 300 seronegative cohort members. A peripheral blood sample was collected from each donor, and TCR beta sequencing was performed on peripheral blood mononuclear cells. Genomic DNA was extracted from the blood cell samples with the Qiagen DNeasy Blood Extraction Kit. From the cysteine through the phenylalanine, the CDR3 covers 16 amino acids. Only the CDR3 DNA stays, 48 bases, in frame from base 1. Trimmed from V: 0 bases; trimmed from J: 6 bases; junction bases lacking a gene match: 6. Based on the germline V gene, the CDR1 and CDR2 sequences are SGHAT and FQNNGV.

Sequencing was performed on PBMCs. The origin of this receptor is a female donor in good health and CMV-seronegative. This chain joins TRBV11-2 to TRBJ2-1; a stretch of 9 junction bases matches TRBD2. The DNA is TGTGCCAGCAGCTTAGAGCGCGGGAGGGCCGCCAATGAGCAGTTCTTC. This codes for CASSLERGRAANEQFF.